This T cell receptor (beta chain) was sequenced for a study of PD-1 blockade in classical Hodgkin lymphoma. Study observations and caveats: Complete responders had baseline diversity similar to newly diagnosed patients. Nivolumab starters within 1 year of ASCT were excluded.

As for this clone: Its cognate antigen is unknown.

Produced via immunoSEQ multiplex PCR; TCRdb's table is partial and in-frame only. This table has about 50,000 clones, about 73% appearing once. With 0 bases removed from V and 2 bases from J, the gap between germline ends came to 7 bases. Germline CDR1 LGHNA, CDR2 YNFKEQ. The CDR3 runs 14 residues. All trial patients relapsed after autologous stem cell transplantation. The chain uses TRBV4-2 and TRBJ1-2; D is ambiguous. The sequence was obtained from a human donor with classical Hodgkin lymphoma. The source material was peripheral blood mononuclear cells (PBMCs), sampled at baseline. The CDR3 loop reads CASSQEGTNYGYTF. The CDR3 DNA is TGTGCCAGCAGCCAAGAGGGCACCAACTATGGCTACACCTTC.